The 18 T cell receptor beta chains in this list originate from one sample, sequenced in a study of CD8 T cells in Susac syndrome. An input of about 0.5 to 1 ug of RNA was subjected to reverse transcription using random hexamers. TCRdb reprocessed the immunoSEQ multiplex PCR reads with MiXCR, giving one entry per CDR3 protein. The table has approximately 100,000 distinct CDR3 sequences, roughly 97% seen once; the top ten hold 0.096%. Sequenced: CD4+ T cells from PBMCs. The receptors here all came from a human donor in good health.

J is TRBJ1-4 and V is TRBV5-1; D not resolved. The CDR3 runs 13 residues. Germline V CDR1 and CDR2: SGHRS, YFSETQ. V shed 5 bases and J shed 10 bases, with 15 bases lying between them. CDR3 DNA sequence: TGCGCCAGCAGTGAGAACCTTCCTGGAAAACTGTTTTTT. It is translated as CASSENLPGKLFF. Complete variable domain (other parts from reference TRBV5-1 and TRBJ1-4): KAGVTQTPRYLIKTRGQQVTLSCSPISGHRSVSWYQQTPGQGLQFLFEYFSETQRNKGNFPGRFSGRQFSNSRSEMNVSTLELGDSALYLCASSENLPGKLFFGSGTQLSVL.

The rearrangement joins TRBV5-6 to TRBJ2-7, with D tentatively TRBD1 (6 bases). The ends were cut back, 0 bases at V and 0 bases at J, with 10 bases in the middle. The CDR3 is 15 residues long. CDR1 SGHDT and CDR2 YYEEEE come from the germline V gene. CDR3 protein: CASSLAGAGSYEQYF. The CDR3 nucleotides are TGTGCCAGCAGCTTGGCAGGGGCAGGCTCCTACGAGCAGTACTTC.

This chain uses TRBV3-1 with TRBJ2-2, with D perhaps given as TRBD1 or TRBD2 (5 bases each). The CDR3 consists of 14 residues. V lost 5 bases and J 6 bases, leaving 13 bases between the germline ends. Germline values: CDR1 LGHDT, CDR2 YNNKEL (reference sequence). CDR3 in DNA: TGTGCCAGCAGCTCAAGAGGGGCAGCCGGGGAGCTGTTTTTT. It specifies CASSSRGAAGELFF.

In the case of this clonotype: Compared with germline, one end of the junction differs, possibly owing to a read error. This chain connects TRBV4-1 to TRBJ2-1; 7 bases line up with TRBD2. CDR1 and CDR2 (germline): MGHRA, YSYEKL. This CDR3 comprises 18 residues. CDR3: CASSQDRGRAGSYNEQLF. CDR3 DNA: TGCGCCAGCAGCCAAGATAGAGGGAGGGCCGGATCCTACAATGAGCAGCTCTTC.

For the CDR3, the DNA is TGTGCCAGCAGCTTAGTTGGCGCAGCTGAAGCTTTCTTT. Amino acids: CASSLVGAAEAFF. The chain carries TRBV7-9 and TRBJ1-1; D remains unclear. There are 13 residues in the CDR3. Trimming pared 1 base from V and 6 bases from J, leaving 9 bases between. Germline CDR1 and CDR2: SEHNR and FQNEAQ (reference sequence).

The V gene is TRBV7-2, the J gene TRBJ2-7, with TRBD2 identical over 11 bases. The germline V gene has CDR1 SGHTA and CDR2 FQGNSA. Trimming removed 5 bases from V and 6 bases from J; junction bases left unmatched: 6. There are 14 residues in the CDR3. CDR3 sequence (DNA): TGTGCCAGCAGCCTCGGACTAGCGGGTGGCGAGCAGTACTTC. The encoded protein is CASSLGLAGGEQYF.

The chain joins TRBV5-4 to TRBJ2-3; 9 nucleotides line up with TRBD2. Per germline, CDR1 SGHNT and CDR2 YYREEE (reference sequence). The CDR3 consists of 16 residues. Trimming cost V 0 bases and J 4 bases; bases outside gene matches: 6. The CDR3 DNA is TGTGCCAGCAGCTTGGTTCTTAGCGGGAGCTCAGATACGCAGTATTTT. This codes for CASSLVLSGSSDTQYF.

Note on this clonotype: The junction and the germline gene differ at one end; a read error may be behind it. The V gene is TRBV5-1, the J gene TRBJ1-2, with D possibly TRBD1 on 5 matching bases. Germline CDR1 SGHRS, CDR2 YFSETQ. The CDR3 spans 14 residues. CDR3 protein: CANSPSRDFYGYTF. The DNA for the CDR3 is TGCGCCAACAGCCCGTCCCGGGACTTTTATGGCTACACCTTC.

Only one count was recorded for this clonotype. The rearrangement links TRBV18 to TRBJ1-2, with 8 positions matching TRBD1. The J segment lost 4 bases and the V segment lost 3 bases, leaving 4 bases of the junction unmatched. This CDR3 region has 14 residues. Germline CDR1 is KGHSH and CDR2 is LQKENI. DNA of the CDR3: TGTGCCAGCTCACCGGACAGGGCTGGCTATGGCTACACCTTC. This encodes CASSPDRAGYGYTF. Filled out from reference TRBV18 and TRBJ1-2, the complete variable domain reads NAGVMQNPRHLVRRRGQEARLRCSPMKGHSHVYWYRQLPEEGLKFMVYLQKENIIDESGMPKERFSAEFPKEGPSILRIQQVVRGDSAAYFCASSPDRAGYGYTFGSGTRLTVV.

V is TRBV7-9 and J is TRBJ2-3; D ambiguous. The germline V and J ends were trimmed by 8 bases and 4 bases, with 19 bases remaining between them. CDR1 is SEHNR, CDR2 FQNEAQ, per germline (reference sequence). The CDR3 is made up of 15 amino acids. The CDR3 region has the DNA TGTGCCAGCTCCCGGGCCCCGGCGAATGCAGATACGCAGTATTTT. This gives the protein CASSRAPANADTQYF.

The gene calls are TRBV6-2 or TRBV6-3 and TRBJ2-7; possibly TRBD1 or TRBD2 for D (5 bases each). CDR3 length: 19 residues. Trimming removed 6 bases from V and 5 bases from J, with 32 bases in between. Per germline, CDR1 MNHEY and CDR2 SVGEGT. As DNA, the CDR3 is TGTGCCAGCAGAGCTAATTACGGGACCTTAAGGGGAGCCGCGAACGAGCAGTACTTC. As protein: CASRANYGTLRGAANEQYF.

The genes are TRBV5-1 and TRBJ2-2; D might be TRBD2 (6 bases). V was clipped by 6 bases and J by 1 base, with 10 bases between them. Germline-derived CDR1 and CDR2 are SGHRS and YFSETQ. The CDR3 spans 14 residues. Written as DNA, the CDR3 is TGCGCCAGCAACCGAGCGGGGAACACCGGGGAGCTGTTTTTT. This codes for CASNRAGNTGELFF.

V usage is TRBV7-9 and J usage is TRBJ1-4, with D possibly matching TRBD1 (5 bases). CDR1 and CDR2 from the germline V gene are SEHNR and FQNEAQ (reference sequence). The CDR3 spans 15 residues. Deletions cut 1 base from V and 7 bases from J, with 13 bases between. The CDR3 bases are TGTGCCAGCAGCTTAGGAGGAGGGGCGGGTGAAAAACTGTTTTTT. Translation: CASSLGGGAGEKLFF.

The chain carries TRBV28 and TRBJ2-7; 9 positions agree with TRBD1. After removal of 7 bases from V and 5 bases from J, the junction contained 9 bases not matched to a gene. The CDR3 spans 14 residues. Germline lookup yields CDR1 MDHEN and CDR2 SYDVKM. The CDR3 nucleotides read TGTGCCAGCACCAGGGGACAGGGTGTCGACGAGCAGTACTTC. This encodes CASTRGQGVDEQYF.

V and J are TRBV25-1 and TRBJ2-7, with 10 bases identical to TRBD2. The CDR3 runs 14 residues. CDR1 is MGHDK and CDR2 is SYGVNS in the germline V gene. V lost 7 bases, J lost 6 bases, and 9 bases stayed unmatched. The CDR3 bases are TGTGCCAGCACCCCAGCGGGAGGGCCTCGCGAGCAGTACTTC. As protein: CASTPAGGPREQYF.

CDR3 residues: CASSHQHPPSYGYTF. CDR3 nucleotides: TGCGCCAGCAGCCATCAGCACCCTCCGAGCTATGGCTACACCTTC. V gene TRBV4-1 combines with J gene TRBJ1-2, with D unresolved. V was shortened by 3 bases and J by 4 bases, with 15 bases between the two germline ends. The CDR3 extends over 15 amino acids. Germline lookup yields CDR1 MGHRA and CDR2 YSYEKL.

The chain combines TRBV28 with TRBJ1-5; 7 bases line up with TRBD1. The V segment lost 5 bases and the J segment 1 base; nucleotides outside the gene matches: 14. The CDR3 is 18 residues long. From germline, CDR1 is MDHEN and CDR2 SYDVKM. CDR3 protein: CASSKPGQSIQSNQPQHF. The CDR3 nucleotides are TGTGCCAGCAGTAAACCGGGACAGAGTATACAGAGCAATCAGCCCCAGCATTTT.

V is TRBV2 and J is TRBJ1-6; D is uncertain. The V gene's germline CDR1 is SNHLY and CDR2 FYNNEI. The CDR3 sequence is 13 residues long. V was pared by 8 bases and J by 1 base, with 6 bases between. The CDR3 loop reads CASRGSYNSPLHF. The CDR3 DNA sequence: TGTGCCAGCCGAGGATCCTATAATTCACCCCTCCACTTT.